This T cell receptor beta chain was obtained from a study of regulatory T cells in long-lasting Graves disease (dated by TCRdb to about 2021). For the study in its entirety: Antithyroid drugs had been taken for less than 3 months by newly diagnosed Graves' disease patients. A total of around 35 samples underwent TCR sequencing: about 13 from persistent and approximately 20 from newly diagnosed Graves' disease patients. The study took place in China and was registered as a clinical trial. Persistent Graves' disease patients were compared with newly diagnosed Graves' disease patients by peripheral blood TCR sequencing and RNA sequencing.

Preparation of the library involved multiplex PCR. The data were produced on an Illumina HiSeq 4000. To build TCR beta libraries, CDR3 regions were amplified by Arm-PCR using iRepertoire HTBI primers. Before sequencing, the PCR products underwent gel purification. The source study handled its data this way. A total of 62 TRBV and 14 TRBJ segments were identified across samples and were used for gene usage analysis of CDR3 amino acid clonotypes. COPE and FqMerger were used to merge the filtered high-quality paired reads into contigs. BLAST was used to align contigs to IMGT TRBV, TRBD and TRBJ reference genes, with CDR3 defined following IMGT. Clonotypes above 0.1% frequency were classified as highly expanded clones. Repertoire diversity was measured by Shannon entropy, and V-J evenness by the Gini coefficient. A clonotype was considered public if more than one individual shared it. TCRdb took the public reads, trimmed them with fastp at Q25, ran MiXCR for clone calling and kept in-frame beta chains. Each record represents a unique CDR3 protein, reported with the most common genes and DNA among its rows. TCRdb's processing, not the authors', yielded these V and J calls. The sample records roughly 420,000 distinct CDR3 sequences, 12% to 15% of which are singletons. Around a sixth of the sample belongs to the ten largest clones.

What the time point label conveys for this sample: newly diagnosed GD, antithyroid drugs for less than 3 months. RNA was extracted from PBMCs in TRIzol for both TCR sequencing and RNA sequencing. The diagnosis of Graves' disease followed American Thyroid Association guidelines. Patients were recruited from an endocrinology department in Xi'an, China. Each patient gave 9 to 10 milliliters of peripheral blood, collected in an EDTA anticoagulant tube. Ficoll Paque Plus density gradient separation was used to isolate PBMCs, and no further T cell sorting was done. RNA quality was checked with an Agilent 2100 Bioanalyzer and agarose gel, and concentration with a NanoDrop 2000. Reading the germline V gene gives CDR1 SGHRS and CDR2 YFSETQ. The CDR3 sequence holds 15 residues, the cysteine and phenylalanine included. Just CDR3 DNA is preserved here, 45 bases in frame from base 1. Trimming accounts for 3 bases at V and 6 bases at J, while the number of junction bases matched to no gene is 9.

This clonotype appeared many times. Its antigen is not yet known. No much larger clone exists at a distance of one base, and base qualities are not known. Paper-wide results and their limitations: Because the primary lesion, thyroid tissue, could not be accessed, the study looked at peripheral blood alone. More public clonotypes were shared among persistent patients (around 3,000) than among newly diagnosed patients (966). Persistent Graves' disease patients showed lower TCR Shannon entropy and fewer highly expanded clones than newly diagnosed patients, suggesting clonal expansion. As a limitation, the authors acknowledged that the small sample size may reduce accuracy. Sequencing and analysis were limited to the TCR beta chain. TRBV28, TRBJ1-2 and TRBJ2-5 were preferentially used in persistent disease, while TRBV20-1 and TRBJ2-1 were favored in newly diagnosed disease.

The data also belong to a second study, concerning T cells in Graves' hyperthyroidism and ophthalmopathy. That second report states: Graves' hyperthyroidism was defined as stable when no progression to ophthalmopathy occurred over 18 months of follow-up. Hyperthyroidism patients were aged 18 to 65 years and newly diagnosed, with disease duration of less than 2 months. Any patient with an uncontrolled infection, another autoimmune disease, pregnancy or lactation was excluded. Diagnoses relied on clinical symptoms, serum thyroxine and TRAb, thyroid ultrasound and orbital computed tomography. For the first round of RT-PCR on the TCR CDR3, the HTBI primer set was used together with the Qiagen OneStep RT-PCR kit. Most expanded thyroid clonotypes (frequency above 0.001) were also found in blood, which suggests that blood repertoires may mirror thyroid immune responses. A 13 V-J signature model separated ophthalmopathy from stable hyperthyroidism, with roughly 88% sensitivity and just under 84% specificity in cross-validation and 80%/75% in testing. In validation, the model predicted progression to ophthalmopathy with 55% to 71% sensitivity and 72% to 85% specificity, a median of roughly seven months before onset. To identify TCR V-J signatures that set the groups apart, the researchers used a discovery cohort of more than 95 patients, made up of about 44 with Graves' ophthalmopathy and 57 with stable Graves' hyperthyroidism. Prospective prediction of ophthalmopathy was tested in an independent validation cohort consisting of 18 to 20 hyperthyroidism patients and around 16 patients who later progressed to ophthalmopathy. For training and testing, the 100 or so patients in the discovery cohort were randomly divided in a 7:3 ratio. Thyroid tissue and blood T-cell repertoires from over 5 Graves' hyperthyroidism patients were also compared in the study. After sampling, hyperthyroidism patients received methimazole starting at 30 mg daily, and ophthalmopathy patients received high-dose intravenous methylprednisolone. Libraries were constructed in a second round of multiplex PCR, after which size selection and purification were performed. The libraries were sequenced on an Illumina HiSeq2000 using paired-end 100 bp reads. SOAPnuke was used to process the raw data, with reads discarded if the reads contained adapters or uncalled bases, had a mean Phred below 15, or lacked an exact constant-primer or identifier match. COPE v1.2.5 was used to merge high-quality paired reads, and clonotypes were defined as unique nucleotide sequences. MiTCR v1.1 was used to align the clonotypes against IMGT TRBV, TRBD and TRBJ reference segments. Analysis was restricted to V-J combinations with a frequency above 0.0001, which covered roughly 99% of repertoires. The TCS score was defined as the ratio of F50 (clonal expansion) to E x V (chaos), calculated using BLOSUM62-based TCRdist between CDR3 peptides within each V-J. Welch's t-statistics and random forest reduced fewer than 550 V-J features to about 12, which were used in a naive Bayes classifier (R e1071). Sample size was not statistically predetermined, and blinding of investigators to group allocation was not performed. TCR Vbeta CDR3 sequencing of roughly 140 peripheral blood samples (more than 40 ophthalmopathy, approximately 80 hyperthyroidism and approximately 17 progressor patients) is reported in the paper.

Here the chain combines TRBV5-1 and TRBJ2-1; TRBD2 fits 7 bases in the junction. Sample: peripheral blood mononuclear cells (PBMCs), taken at new diagnosis, from a patient treated with antithyroid drugs. The source of this sequence is a woman aged 45-65 years with Graves disease. Donor details come from another sample of the same person, matched by shared clones. The CDR3 protein is CASSWKGGLGNEQFF. Here is the DNA: TGCGCCAGCAGCTGGAAGGGAGGGCTGGGCAATGAGCAGTTCTTC.